This T cell receptor beta chain was captured in a study of graft-versus-host responses after intestinal transplantation. Study overall: Recipients underwent multivisceral, liver-intestinal, or isolated intestinal transplants. Recipients across the board were started on anti-thymocyte globulin induction, then kept on tacrolimus and steroids for approximately three years.

The germline V gene has CDR1 MNHEY and CDR2 SMNVEV (reference sequence). CDR3 size: 14 residues. V lost 6 bases and J 6 bases, leaving 16 bases between the germline ends. About this clone: Its antigen is currently unknown.

Data came from immunoSEQ multiplex PCR; TCRdb stores just in-frame clones and leaves some out. The top ten clones hold roughly 0.43% of a sample with approximately 86,000 clones, 80% to 95% of them seen once. The chain employs TRBV27 and TRBJ2-3; D is possibly TRBD2 (5 bases). The sequencing here drew on unstimulated CD8+ T cells sorted from spleen or lymph node cells, taken before transplant. This TCR derives from a human donor who was the organ donor for an intestinal transplant. The CDR3 spells CASSPYPAGDTQYF. In DNA, the CDR3 is TGTGCCAGCAGCCCCTACCCCGCGGGTGATACGCAGTATTTT.